This T cell receptor (beta chain) is drawn from a study of CD8 T cells in Susac syndrome. Across the whole study: The Susac syndrome patients that were sequenced included more than 5 with active disease and eight in remission.

Germline V gene sequence: CDR1 LGHDT, CDR2 YNNKEL (reference sequence). The CDR3 runs 18 residues. J lost 1 base, V lost 4 bases, and 10 bases had no gene match. When the RNA was reverse transcribed, random hexamers were used with an input of roughly 0.45 to 1 ug. immunoSEQ multiplex PCR amplified TCR beta CDR3 across 54 Vbeta, 13 Jbeta. In TCRdb, the immunoSEQ multiplex PCR reads were re-called with MiXCR into one record per CDR3 protein. Of roughly 180,000 distinct CDR3 sequences listed, 85% to 95% are singletons. From blood CD8+ and CD4+ T cells, the TCR beta chain was sequenced. The TEMRA cells underwent FACS enrichment, while the CD8+ and CD4+ T cells underwent negative isolation.

The rearrangement uses TRBV3-1 and TRBJ2-1; 10 positions match TRBD2. This clonotype was obtained from a human donor with Susac syndrome. Sequenced material: CD4+ T cells from PBMCs. The CDR3: CASSPNPAAGGSYNEQFF. The CDR3 bases are TGTGCCAGCAGCCCGAACCCAGCAGCGGGAGGGTCCTACAATGAGCAGTTCTTC.